The 22 T cell receptor beta chains reported below all come from one sample, sequenced in a study of regulatory T cells in long-lasting Graves disease (dated by TCRdb to about 2021). This sample's time point label indicates: persistent/refractory GD, antithyroid drugs over 5 years with positive TRAb. For both TCR sequencing and RNA sequencing, RNA was extracted from PBMCs in TRIzol. Preparation of the library involved multiplex PCR. Sequencing was carried out with an Illumina HiSeq 4000. iRepertoire HTBI primers and Arm-PCR amplification of CDR3 regions were used to construct TCR beta libraries. TCRdb reprocessing: public reads trimmed at Q25 with fastp, clones called with MiXCR, in-frame beta chains kept. Rows are combined by CDR3 protein, so each entry shows the most common genes and DNA. This sample has 420,000 or so distinct CDR3 sequences in its table, and roughly a quarter of those were observed once. Jointly, the top ten make up about 27% of the sample.

This sample comprised peripheral blood mononuclear cells (PBMCs), obtained when the disease was refractory, from a patient treated with antithyroid drugs. The receptors derive from a female donor with Graves disease.

The chain employs TRBV15 and TRBJ1-1; D not resolved. The V gene lost 3 bases and the J gene lost 4 bases, with 15 bases spanning the gap. Germline loops: CDR1 LNHNV, CDR2 YYDKDF (reference sequence). The CDR3 consists of 15 residues. CDR3 in DNA: TGTGCCACCAGCAGTAACGCGCTATCGGGCACTGAAGCTTTCTTT. Translated: CATSSNALSGTEAFF.

At least ten counts were recorded for this clonotype. V usage is TRBV2 and J usage is TRBJ2-7, with D unclear. V lost 5 bases, J lost 3 bases, and 14 bases lay in between. Per germline, CDR1 SNHLY and CDR2 FYNNEI. The CDR3 runs to 14 residues. The CDR3: CASSRHPHHYEQYF. CDR3 coding DNA: TGTGCCAGCAGTCGACATCCTCACCACTACGAGCAGTACTTC.

The chain employs TRBV10-3 and TRBJ2-3; 7 bases map to TRBD2. Germline V gene data show CDR1 as ENHRY and CDR2 as SYGVKD. The CDR3 length is 15 residues. V was pared by 4 bases and J by 2 bases, with 6 bases of the junction left unmatched. As DNA, the CDR3 is TGTGCCATCAGTGCCCGAGCGGGAAACACAGATACGCAGTATTTT. Translated: CAISARAGNTDTQYF.

As regards this clonotype: This clone may be a read error of a much larger clone one base away. The V gene is TRBV7-3, the J gene TRBJ2-6, with a weak D call TRBD1 (6 bases). This CDR3 has 16 amino acids. CDR1 is SGHTA, CDR2 FQGTGA, per germline. The CDR3 sequence: CASSPGHFSGANVQTF. The DNA for the CDR3 is TGTGCCAGCAGCCCGGGACATTTCTCTGGGGCCAACGTCCAGACTTTC.

There are a few counts of this clonotype. The chain recombines TRBV2 with TRBJ2-7, with TRBD2 matching 13 bases. CDR1 and CDR2 (germline): SNHLY, FYNNEI. There are 14 residues in the CDR3. After removal of 7 bases from V and 3 bases from J, the junction contained 3 bases not matched to a gene. CDR3 in amino acids: CASMWTSGSYEQYF. The DNA of the CDR3 is TGTGCCAGCATGTGGACTAGCGGGAGCTACGAGCAGTACTTC.

In its sample, this clonotype was seen many times. The rearrangement joins TRBV6-1 to TRBJ1-1; 9 nucleotides match TRBD1. The CDR3 runs to 15 residues. Germline V gives CDR1 MNHNS, CDR2 SASEGT. The trim removed 5 bases at V and 4 bases at J, leaving 8 bases unmatched. The CDR3 is CASSRDRVGSTEAFF. The CDR3 DNA sequence: TGTGCCAGCAGTCGGGACAGGGTGGGGTCCACTGAAGCTTTCTTT.

This clonotype came up a few times. The rearrangement links TRBV11-2 to TRBJ2-5, with D possibly called TRBD1 or TRBD2 (5 bases each). This CDR3 has 16 amino acids. Germline V lookup: CDR1 SGHAT, CDR2 FQNNGV. V gave up 1 base and J gave up 3 bases, with 15 bases separating them. The chain's CDR3 is CASSLGRDGAEETQYF. For the CDR3, the DNA is TGTGCCAGCAGCTTAGGAAGGGACGGGGCGGAAGAGACCCAGTACTTC.

This clonotype was seen ten or more times. The chain recombines TRBV28 with TRBJ2-7, with TRBD1 identical over 7 bases. V was pared by 5 bases and J by 2 bases, with 6 bases of the junction left unmatched. CDR1 is MDHEN and CDR2 is SYDVKM in the germline V gene. This CDR3 is built from 14 residues. This CDR3 is CASSKQGLAYEQYF. The CDR3 DNA follows: TGTGCCAGCAGTAAACAGGGGTTAGCCTACGAGCAGTACTTC.

This sequence joins TRBV12-3 or TRBV12-4 and TRBJ1-1; D is possibly TRBD1 (6 bases). This CDR3 is 14 amino acids long. V lost 6 bases and J lost 0, with 11 bases in between. The CDR3 region has the DNA TGTGCCAGCAGAAGGGGACACCTGAACACTGAAGCTTTCTTT. This gives the protein CASRRGHLNTEAFF.

The J gene is TRBJ2-3, the V gene TRBV6-2 or TRBV6-3; the match to TRBD2 covers 9 bases. Germline V gene data show CDR1 as MNHEY and CDR2 as SVGEGT. Losses at the gene ends were 4 bases for V and 14 bases for J; bases not matched to a gene: 10. The CDR3 spans 13 residues. CDR3 nucleotides: TGTGCCAGCAGTTCCCCGATGGCTAGCGGGATGTATTTT. It is translated as CASSSPMASGMYF.

The rearrangement links TRBV2 to TRBJ2-1, with 7 bases matching TRBD2. Germline CDR1 is SNHLY and CDR2 is FYNNEI. This CDR3 comprises 15 residues. V lost 4 bases to trimming and J lost 2 bases; unmatched junction nucleotides: 5. The CDR3 DNA follows: TGTGCCAGCAGTGTTAGTGGGAGGGCCTACAATGAGCAGTTCTTC. Translation: CASSVSGRAYNEQFF.

This clonotype was counted ten times or more. J is TRBJ1-4 and V is TRBV30; D unclear. V shed 0 bases and J shed 5 bases, with 1 base lying between them. The germline gives CDR1 GTSNPN, CDR2 SVGIG (reference sequence). The CDR3 sequence is 11 residues long. The DNA of the CDR3 is TGTGCCTGGAGTGTGAATGAAAAACTGTTTTTT. This encodes CAWSVNEKLFF.

This clonotype was counted ten times or more. The chain is built from TRBV28 and TRBJ2-2, with TRBD2 as a possible D gene (6 bases). Germline V gene sequence: CDR1 MDHEN, CDR2 SYDVKM. Trimming left V 2 bases short and J 4 bases short, with 11 bases between. The CDR3 is made up of 15 amino acids. The CDR3 spells CASSLTQGGTGELFF. As DNA, the CDR3 is TGTGCCAGCAGTTTAACCCAGGGAGGCACCGGGGAGCTGTTTTTT.

The chain joins TRBV15 to TRBJ1-1, with D unresolved. Germline V gene data show CDR1 as LNHNV and CDR2 as YYDKDF (reference sequence). CDR3 size: 17 residues. Trimming left V 1 base short and J 4 bases short, with 19 bases between. The CDR3 coding sequence is TGTGCCACCAGCAGAGGGGCGGGTTTGGGAATTGGCACTGAAGCTTTCTTT. This translates into CATSRGAGLGIGTEAFF.

As concerns this clonotype: This may come from a read error, since a much larger clone is one base off. The chain joins TRBV6-1 to TRBJ2-7; D is perhaps TRBD2 (6 bases). The CDR3 is 13 residues long. Between the trimmed V and J ends, which lost 5 bases and 7 bases, there was a span of 15 bases. The germline CDR1 and CDR2 sequences are MNHNS and SASEGT. CDR3 bases: TGTGCCAGCAGTAACGGCGGGGTGGGAGAGCAGTACTTC. Translated: CASSNGGVGEQYF.

The chain combines TRBV4-3 with TRBJ2-7; D ambiguous. This CDR3 contains 14 residues. Germline V gene sequence: CDR1 LGHNA, CDR2 YSLEER. V lost 1 base and J 2 bases, leaving 9 bases between the germline ends. CDR3 sequence reads: CASSQALGTYEQYF. CDR3 coding DNA: TGCGCCAGCAGCCAAGCCCTTGGAACCTACGAGCAGTACTTC.

The chain has TRBV16 and TRBJ1-2; 9 bases map to TRBD1. Germline V gene lookup returns CDR1 KGHSY and CDR2 FQNENV. V was clipped by 0 bases and J by 7 bases; unmatched bases: 6. The CDR3 covers 15 residues. The CDR3 reads CASSQSGTGTSGYTF. The CDR3 DNA is TGTGCCAGCAGCCAATCTGGGACAGGGACCAGTGGCTACACCTTC.

V usage is TRBV28 and J usage is TRBJ2-2, with TRBD1 matching 11 bases. This CDR3 has 16 residues. Trimming cost V 4 bases and J 6 bases; bases outside gene matches: 7. Germline CDR1 is MDHEN and CDR2 is SYDVKM. Here the CDR3 DNA reads TGTGCCAGCAGTTCGCCCGGGACAGGGGGTTCCGGGGAGCTGTTTTTT. Protein sequence: CASSSPGTGGSGELFF.

The CDR3 DNA reads TGTGCCAGCGGGAGTGGGTCCTACAATGAGCAGTTCTTC. Residues: CASGSGSYNEQFF. The V and J genes are TRBV7-2 and TRBJ2-1; possibly TRBD2 for D (5 bases). CDR3 length equals 13 residues. Germline V gene data show CDR1 as SGHTA and CDR2 as FQGNSA. V lost 8 bases and J lost 1, with 9 bases in between.

This clonotype has more than one count but fewer than ten. The chain links TRBV27 to TRBJ1-3, with 7 bases matching TRBD1. V shed 4 bases and J 2 bases; nucleotides not matched to a gene: 14. Germline V gene lookup returns CDR1 MNHEY and CDR2 SMNVEV (reference sequence). The CDR3 is 18 residues long. This CDR3 is CASSSRPPTGETGNTIYF. As DNA, the CDR3 is TGTGCCAGCAGTTCAAGACCCCCAACAGGGGAAACTGGAAACACCATATATTTT.

This clonotype came up many times. The gene calls are TRBV12-3 or TRBV12-4 and TRBJ1-5, with 7 bases identical to TRBD1. CDR3 length: 14 amino acids. Trimming cost V 6 bases and J 2 bases; bases outside gene matches: 4. In DNA form, the CDR3 reads TGTGCCAGCAGCAAAACAGGGGGCAATCAGCCCCAGCATTTT. Encoded protein: CASSKTGGNQPQHF.

The rearrangement uses TRBV19 and TRBJ1-5; unclear D gene. Germline lookup yields CDR1 LNHDA and CDR2 SQIVND (reference sequence). The CDR3 runs to 17 residues. Trimming removed 1 base at V and 9 bases at J, with 22 bases between. The CDR3 DNA sequence: TGTGCCAGTAGTATAGGACGAAGCCTTCGGGCTTCCTGGCCCCAGCATTTT. Amino acids: CASSIGRSLRASWPQHF.